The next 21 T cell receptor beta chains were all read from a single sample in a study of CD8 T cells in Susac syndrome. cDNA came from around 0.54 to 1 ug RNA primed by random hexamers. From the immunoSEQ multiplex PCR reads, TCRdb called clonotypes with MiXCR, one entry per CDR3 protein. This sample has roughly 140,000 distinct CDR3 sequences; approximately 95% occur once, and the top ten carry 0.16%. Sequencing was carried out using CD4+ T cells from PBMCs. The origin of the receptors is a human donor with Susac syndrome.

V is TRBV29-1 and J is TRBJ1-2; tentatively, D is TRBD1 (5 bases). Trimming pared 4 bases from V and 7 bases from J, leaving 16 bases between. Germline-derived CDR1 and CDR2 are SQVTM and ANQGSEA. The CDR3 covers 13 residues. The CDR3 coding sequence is TGCAGCGTTGCGATGGGGGTCCGTCTTGGCTACACCTTC. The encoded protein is CSVAMGVRLGYTF.

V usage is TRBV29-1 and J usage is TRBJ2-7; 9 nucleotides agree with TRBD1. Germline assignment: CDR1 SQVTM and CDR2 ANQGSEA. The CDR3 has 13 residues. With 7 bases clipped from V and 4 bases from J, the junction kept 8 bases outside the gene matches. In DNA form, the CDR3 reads TGCAGCGCAACCGGGACAGGGCAATACGAGCAGTACTTC. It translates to CSATGTGQYEQYF.

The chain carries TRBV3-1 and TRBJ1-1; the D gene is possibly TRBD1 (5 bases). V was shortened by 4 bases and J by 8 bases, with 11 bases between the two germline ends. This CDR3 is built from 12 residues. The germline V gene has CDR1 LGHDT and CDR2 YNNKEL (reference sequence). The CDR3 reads CASSLSGAEAFF. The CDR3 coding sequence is TGTGCCAGCAGCCTAAGCGGGGCCGAAGCTTTCTTT.

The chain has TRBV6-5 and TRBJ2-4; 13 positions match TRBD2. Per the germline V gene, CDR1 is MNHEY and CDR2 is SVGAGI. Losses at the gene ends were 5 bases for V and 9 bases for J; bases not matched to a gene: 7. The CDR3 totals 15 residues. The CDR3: CASSPRTSGGGIQYF. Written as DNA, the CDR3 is TGTGCCAGCAGTCCGCGGACTAGCGGGGGAGGCATTCAGTACTTC.

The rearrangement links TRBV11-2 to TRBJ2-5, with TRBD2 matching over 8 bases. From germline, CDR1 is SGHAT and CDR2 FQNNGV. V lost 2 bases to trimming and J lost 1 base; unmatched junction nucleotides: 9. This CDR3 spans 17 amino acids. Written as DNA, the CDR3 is TGTGCCAGCAGCTTACGCGCGGGCGGGGGGACCCAAGAGACCCAGTACTTC. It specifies CASSLRAGGGTQETQYF.

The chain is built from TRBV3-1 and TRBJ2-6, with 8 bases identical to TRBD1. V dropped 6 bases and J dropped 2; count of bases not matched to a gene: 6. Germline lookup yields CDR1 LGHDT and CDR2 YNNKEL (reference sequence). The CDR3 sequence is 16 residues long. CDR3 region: CASSQTRGPGANVLTF. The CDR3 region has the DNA TGTGCCAGCAGTCAAACCAGGGGGCCTGGGGCCAACGTCCTGACTTTC.

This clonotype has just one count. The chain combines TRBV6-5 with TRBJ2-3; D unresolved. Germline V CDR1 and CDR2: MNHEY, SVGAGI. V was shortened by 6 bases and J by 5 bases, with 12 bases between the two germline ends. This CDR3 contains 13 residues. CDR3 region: CASSPVRGDTQYF. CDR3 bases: TGTGCCAGCAGCCCGGTTCGTGGAGATACGCAGTATTTT.

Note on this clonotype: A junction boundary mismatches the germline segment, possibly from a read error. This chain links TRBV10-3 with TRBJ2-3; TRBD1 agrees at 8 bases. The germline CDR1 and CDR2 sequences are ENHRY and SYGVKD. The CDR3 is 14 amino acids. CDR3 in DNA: TGCGCCATCACCAGGACAGGGTACGGAGATACGCAGTATTTT. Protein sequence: CAITRTGYGDTQYF.

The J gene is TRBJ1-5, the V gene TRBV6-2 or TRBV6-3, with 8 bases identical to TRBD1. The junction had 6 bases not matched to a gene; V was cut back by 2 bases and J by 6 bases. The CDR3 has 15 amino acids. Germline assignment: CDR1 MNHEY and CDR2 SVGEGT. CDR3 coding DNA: TGTGCCAGCAGTTACGGAGGGACAGGATCTCAGCCCCAGCATTTT. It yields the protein CASSYGGTGSQPQHF.

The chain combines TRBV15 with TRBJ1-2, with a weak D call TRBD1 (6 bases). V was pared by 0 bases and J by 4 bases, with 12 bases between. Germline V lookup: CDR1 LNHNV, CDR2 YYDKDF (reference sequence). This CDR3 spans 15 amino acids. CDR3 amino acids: CATSRDLTGLYGYTF. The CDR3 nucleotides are TGTGCCACCAGCAGAGATCTGACAGGACTCTATGGCTACACCTTC.

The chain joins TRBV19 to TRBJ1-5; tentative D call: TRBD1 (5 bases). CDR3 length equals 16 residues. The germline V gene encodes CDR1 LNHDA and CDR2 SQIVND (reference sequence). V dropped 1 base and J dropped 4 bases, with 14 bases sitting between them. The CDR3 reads CASSIVGAGNNQPQHF. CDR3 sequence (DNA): TGTGCCAGTAGTATAGTTGGGGCGGGAAATAATCAGCCCCAGCATTTT.

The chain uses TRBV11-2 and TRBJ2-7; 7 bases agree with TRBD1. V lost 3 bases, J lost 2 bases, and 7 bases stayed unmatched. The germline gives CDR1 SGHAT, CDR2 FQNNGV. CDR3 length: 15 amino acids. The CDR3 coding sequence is TGTGCCAGCAGCTTCGGTAGGGGGCCCCCCTACGAGCAGTACTTC. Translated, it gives CASSFGRGPPYEQYF. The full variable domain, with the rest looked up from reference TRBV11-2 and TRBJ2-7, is EAGVAQSPRYKIIEKRQSVAFWCNPISGHATLYWYQQILGQGPKLLIQFQNNGVVDDSQLPKDRFSAERLKGVDSTLKIQPAKLEDSAVYLCASSFGRGPPYEQYFGPGTRLTVT.

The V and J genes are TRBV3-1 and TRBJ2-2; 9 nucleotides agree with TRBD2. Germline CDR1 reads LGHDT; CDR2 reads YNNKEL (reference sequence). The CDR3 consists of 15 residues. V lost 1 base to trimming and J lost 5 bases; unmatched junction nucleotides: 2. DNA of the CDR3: TGTGCCAGCAGCCAAGCCCTAGCGGGGACCGGGGAGCTGTTTTTT. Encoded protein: CASSQALAGTGELFF.

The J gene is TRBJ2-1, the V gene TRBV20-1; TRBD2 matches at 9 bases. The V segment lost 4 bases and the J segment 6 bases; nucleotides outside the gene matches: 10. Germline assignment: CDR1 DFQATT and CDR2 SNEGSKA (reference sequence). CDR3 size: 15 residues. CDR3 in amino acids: CSATKGLAGINEQFF. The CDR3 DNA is TGCAGTGCTACCAAGGGGCTAGCGGGGATCAATGAGCAGTTCTTC.

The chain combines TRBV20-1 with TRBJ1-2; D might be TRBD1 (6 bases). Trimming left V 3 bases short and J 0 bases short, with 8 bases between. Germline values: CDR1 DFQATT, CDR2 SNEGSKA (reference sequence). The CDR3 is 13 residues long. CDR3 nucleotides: TGCAGTGCTAGGAGGGGGTCTAACTATGGCTACACCTTC. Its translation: CSARRGSNYGYTF.

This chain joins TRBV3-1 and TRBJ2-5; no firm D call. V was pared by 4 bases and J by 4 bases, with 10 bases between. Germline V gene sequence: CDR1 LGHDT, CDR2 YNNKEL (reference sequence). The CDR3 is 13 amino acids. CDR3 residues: CASSRLIAETQYF. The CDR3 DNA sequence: TGTGCCAGCAGCCGCTTGATCGCAGAGACCCAGTACTTC.

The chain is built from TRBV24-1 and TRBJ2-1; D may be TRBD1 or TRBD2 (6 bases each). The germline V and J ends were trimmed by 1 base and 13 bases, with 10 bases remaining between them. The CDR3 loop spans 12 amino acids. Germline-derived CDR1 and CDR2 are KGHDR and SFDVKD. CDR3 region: CATSDFGGPQFF. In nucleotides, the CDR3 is TGTGCCACCAGTGATTTCGGGGGCCCCCAGTTCTTC.

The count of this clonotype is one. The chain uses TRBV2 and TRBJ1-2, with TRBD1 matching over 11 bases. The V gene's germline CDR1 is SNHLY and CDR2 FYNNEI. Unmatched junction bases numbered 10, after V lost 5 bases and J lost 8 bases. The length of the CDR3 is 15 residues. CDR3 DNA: TGTGCCAGCAGTCCCAGGGACAGGGGGTTCCGGGGCTACACCTTC. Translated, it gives CASSPRDRGFRGYTF.

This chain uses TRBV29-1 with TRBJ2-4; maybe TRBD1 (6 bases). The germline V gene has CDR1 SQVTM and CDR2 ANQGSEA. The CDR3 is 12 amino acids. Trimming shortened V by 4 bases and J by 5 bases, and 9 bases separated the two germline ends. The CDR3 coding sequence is TGCAGCGTTGTGCGACAGGAAAACATTCAGTACTTC. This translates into CSVVRQENIQYF.

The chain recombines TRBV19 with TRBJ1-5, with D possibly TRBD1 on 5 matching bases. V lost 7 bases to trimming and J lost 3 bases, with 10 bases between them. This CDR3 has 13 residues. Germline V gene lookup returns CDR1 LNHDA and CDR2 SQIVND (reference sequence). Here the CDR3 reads CASKLGVNQPQHF. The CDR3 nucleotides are TGTGCCAGTAAATTAGGGGTCAATCAGCCCCAGCATTTT.

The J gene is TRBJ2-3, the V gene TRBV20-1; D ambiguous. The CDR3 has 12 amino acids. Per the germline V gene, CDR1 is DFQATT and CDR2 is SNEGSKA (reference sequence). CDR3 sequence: CSQRASTDTQYF. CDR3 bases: TGCAGCCAACGGGCGTCCACAGATACGCAGTATTTT.